Below, one T cell receptor beta chain is given with its context. The antigen remains undetermined. This sample was included in a study of cytomegalovirus exposure and HLA in healthy donors. Study as a whole: Among the 300 to 450 genotyped donors, 70% to 90% were placed in the Caucasian-associated ancestry cluster. Study-wide results and limits: As a later analysis showed, a missense DCLRE1C variant was linked to trimming of TCR beta V- and J-genes. In a later analysis, donors in an Asian-associated ancestry cluster reportedly had fewer N-insertions in productive TCRs than the cohort mean. Several top significant clusters appeared, in a later analysis, to be linked to common viral pathogens.

The PCR made use of 60 Vbeta and 13 Jbeta primers. Here immunoSEQ multiplex PCR was the method, and the copy in TCRdb shows in-frame clones only, minus some. This table holds about 62,000 clones, roughly 86% found once. The sequenced sample was PBMCs. This clonotype was obtained from a man younger than 35 in good health and CMV-seronegative.

DNA of the CDR3: TGTGCCAGCAGTTTACTCGACAGGGGGGCTTCACCCCTCCACTTT. Amino acids: CASSLLDRGASPLHF. This chain connects TRBV27 to TRBJ1-6, with 9 bases identical to TRBD1. This CDR3 spans 15 amino acids. Germline CDR1 is MNHEY and CDR2 is SMNVEV (reference sequence). The V gene end was trimmed by 2 bases and the J gene end by 9 bases; junction bases not matched to a gene: 5.